These 18 T cell receptor beta chains share one sample of origin, sequenced in a study of CD8+CD57+ T cells in acquired aplastic anemia. Genomic DNA templated the TCR beta VDJ and CDR3 profiling. TCRdb reprocessed the reads with MiXCR, giving one entry per CDR3 protein. The repertoire holds 90,000 to 120,000 distinct CDR3 sequences, with roughly 50% as singletons. Sequenced sample: sorted CD4+, CD8+, or CD8+CD57+ T cells (not recorded which) from PBMCs. The source of these receptors is a human donor in good health, serving as a control.

This clonotype was found many times. The chain has TRBV20-1 and TRBJ2-7; a weak D match, TRBD2 (7 bases). CDR3 length equals 14 residues. V shed 3 bases and J shed 1 base, with 13 bases lying between them. Germline CDR1 reads DFQATT; CDR2 reads SNEGSKA (reference sequence). This CDR3 is CSASPGGLSYEQYF. DNA of the CDR3: TGCAGTGCTAGCCCGGGGGGCCTATCCTACGAGCAGTACTTC.

This clonotype was observed a handful of times. The genes are TRBV30 and TRBJ1-4, with D hard to call. Germline V CDR1 and CDR2: GTSNPN, SVGIG (reference sequence). V was trimmed by 5 bases and J by 3 bases, leaving 13 bases between them. This CDR3 has 14 amino acids. CDR3 region: CAWGEDSSNEKLFF. CDR3 DNA sequence: TGTGCCTGGGGCGAGGATAGCTCTAATGAAAAACTGTTTTTT.

This clonotype was seen at least ten times. V gene TRBV9 combines with J gene TRBJ2-1, with D perhaps matching TRBD2 (6 bases). Germline V gene sequence: CDR1 SGDLS, CDR2 YYNGEE. CDR3 length: 15 residues. Trimming shortened V by 0 bases and J by 6 bases, and 13 bases separated the two germline ends. CDR3 protein: CASSVGSGVGNEQFF. CDR3 bases: TGTGCCAGCAGCGTAGGTTCGGGGGTCGGCAATGAGCAGTTCTTC.

This clonotype was detected ten times or more. The chain links TRBV6-5 to TRBJ1-1; D is perhaps TRBD1 (6 bases). Per germline, CDR1 MNHEY and CDR2 SVGAGI. CDR3 length: 15 residues. The V and J ends lost 4 bases and 1 base respectively, with 13 bases between them. The DNA of the CDR3 is TGTGCCAGCAGTTTGCCGGACAGAAGGAACACTGAAGCTTTCTTT. Its protein is CASSLPDRRNTEAFF.

The chain is built from TRBV4-2 and TRBJ2-7, with 16 bases that match TRBD2. The DNA end lines up better with TRBJ2-5; the J call may be wrong. CDR1 is LGHNA, CDR2 YNFKEQ, per germline. This CDR3 is 16 amino acids long. CDR3 nucleotide sequence: TGTGCCAGCAGGACAGGGACTAGCGGGGGGGAAGAGACCCAGTACTTC. It codes for CASRTGTSGGEETQYF.

This chain uses TRBV9 with TRBJ2-3, with TRBD2 matching over 8 bases. The V segment lost 4 bases and the J segment 4 bases; nucleotides outside the gene matches: 8. Germline CDR1 reads SGDLS; CDR2 reads YYNGEE. The CDR3 sequence is 15 residues long. The DNA of the CDR3 is TGTGCCAGCAGCCCCGAAGCGGGGGATTCAGATACGCAGTATTTT. Amino acids: CASSPEAGDSDTQYF.

Ten or more counts support this clonotype. DNA for the CDR3: TGTGCCAGCAGCTTCCCGACAGGGCCCTACGAGCAGTACTTC. Protein sequence: CASSFPTGPYEQYF. This sequence joins TRBV7-2 and TRBJ2-7, with TRBD1 matching over 7 bases. V dropped 3 bases and J dropped 2; count of bases not matched to a gene: 4. CDR3 size: 14 residues. The germline CDR1 and CDR2 sequences are SGHTA and FQGNSA. Variable domain in full (rest from reference TRBV7-2 and TRBJ2-7): GAGVSQSPSNKVTEKGKDVELRCDPISGHTALYWYRQSLGQGLEFLIYFQGNSAPDKSGLPSDRFSAERTGGSVSTLTIQRTQQEDSAVYLCASSFPTGPYEQYFGPGTRLTVT.

The chain has TRBV12-3 or TRBV12-4 and TRBJ1-1, with D hard to call. The CDR3 is 15 amino acids. Trimming took off 3 bases at V and 8 bases at J, with 19 bases between the two ends. DNA for the CDR3: TGTGCCAGCAGTTTGGTTAGCGGACCCCGGGAGGAAGCTTTCTTT. Encoded protein: CASSLVSGPREEAFF.

The CDR3 DNA is TGTGCCAGCAGCTCCATAAACACTGAAGCTTTCTTT. It translates to CASSSINTEAFF. The chain joins TRBV7-9 to TRBJ1-1, with D unclear. Germline V gene lookup returns CDR1 SEHNR and CDR2 FQNEAQ (reference sequence). This CDR3 has 12 residues. Trimming took off 4 bases at V and 2 bases at J, with 5 bases between the two ends.

This clonotype was recorded at least ten times. The chain has TRBV7-9 and TRBJ1-2; 9 bases fit TRBD1. Per the germline V gene, CDR1 is SEHNR and CDR2 is FQNEAQ (reference sequence). J lost 8 bases, V lost 7 bases, and 5 bases had no gene match. This CDR3 has 12 residues. The CDR3 coding sequence is TGTGCCAGCAACCCGGGACAGGGCGGCTACACCTTC. Amino acid sequence: CASNPGQGGYTF.

The rearrangement links TRBV5-1 to TRBJ1-1, with a tentative D call TRBD1 (6 bases). The germline V gene has CDR1 SGHRS and CDR2 YFSETQ. The V gene lost 3 bases and the J gene lost 12 bases, with 12 bases spanning the gap. The CDR3 has 11 amino acids. CDR3 DNA: TGCGCCAGCAGCTCATCGGGGGCGCCTTTCTTT. As protein: CASSSSGAPFF.

Concerning this clonotype itself: Since no conserved phenylalanine or tryptophan closes the CDR3, a read error is the likely cause. The DNA is left out, because the CDR3 cannot be placed on it with certainty; the CDR3 is given as TCRdb lists it. The rearrangement joins TRBV25-1 to TRBJ2-7; the D segment call TRBD1 is taken from the table without a DNA check. The CDR3 region is 17 residues in length, termini included. Germline CDR1 MGHDK, CDR2 SYGVNS. CDR3 sequence: CACSARAQGGSSYEQYS.

The chain carries TRBV5-6 and TRBJ1-4; D is perhaps TRBD1 (5 bases). The CDR3 consists of 15 residues. V was cut by 4 bases and J by 2 bases, with 12 bases left in between. Germline loops: CDR1 SGHDT, CDR2 YYEEEE. The CDR3 coding sequence is TGTGCCAGCAGCCCCGGACGGGGGACTAATGAAAAACTGTTTTTT. This codes for CASSPGRGTNEKLFF.

There are many counts of this clonotype. The chain combines TRBV20-1 with TRBJ1-1; D call uncertain. Trimming shortened V by 3 bases and J by 5 bases, and 10 bases separated the two germline ends. This CDR3 is 12 amino acids long. From germline, CDR1 is DFQATT and CDR2 SNEGSKA (reference sequence). The CDR3 is CSASRRDTEAFF. The CDR3 DNA reads as TGCAGTGCTAGTAGGAGGGATACTGAAGCTTTCTTT.

V gene TRBV19 combines with J gene TRBJ2-5; TRBD1 agrees at 8 bases. CDR1 is LNHDA, CDR2 SQIVND, per germline (reference sequence). V was pared by 3 bases and J by 5 bases, with 5 bases of the junction left unmatched. The length of the CDR3 is 14 residues. The CDR3 nucleotides read TGTGCCAGTAGTATCGGACAGGGCCAGGAGACCCAGTACTTC. It yields the protein CASSIGQGQETQYF.

The sample holds many counts of this clonotype. The gene calls are TRBV9 and TRBJ2-1; 9 positions agree with TRBD2. V was clipped by 0 bases and J by 7 bases; unmatched bases: 8. The CDR3 is 16 residues long. The germline gives CDR1 SGDLS, CDR2 YYNGEE. CDR3 region: CASSVDGGGAHNEQFF. In nucleotides, the CDR3 is TGTGCCAGCAGCGTAGATGGCGGGGGGGCCCATAATGAGCAGTTCTTC.

The chain employs TRBV10-2 and TRBJ1-1, with D perhaps TRBD1 (5 bases). The V gene lost 8 bases and the J gene lost 7 bases, with 8 bases spanning the gap. The V gene's germline CDR1 is WSHSY and CDR2 SAAADI. The CDR3 sequence is 10 residues long. The CDR3 bases are TGCGCCAGCGGGGGGGGTGAAGCTTTCTTT. This encodes CASGGGEAFF.

In its sample, this clonotype was seen many times. The V call is TRBV20-1, the J call TRBJ2-7; 8 positions match TRBD1. The germline CDR1 and CDR2 sequences are DFQATT and SNEGSKA (reference sequence). Unmatched junction bases numbered 13, after V lost 2 bases and J lost 7 bases. CDR3 length: 15 residues. The DNA for the CDR3 is TGCAGTGCTAGAACGCGGGGACAGGTTAGCTTGGAGCAGTACTTC. Its protein product is CSARTRGQVSLEQYF.